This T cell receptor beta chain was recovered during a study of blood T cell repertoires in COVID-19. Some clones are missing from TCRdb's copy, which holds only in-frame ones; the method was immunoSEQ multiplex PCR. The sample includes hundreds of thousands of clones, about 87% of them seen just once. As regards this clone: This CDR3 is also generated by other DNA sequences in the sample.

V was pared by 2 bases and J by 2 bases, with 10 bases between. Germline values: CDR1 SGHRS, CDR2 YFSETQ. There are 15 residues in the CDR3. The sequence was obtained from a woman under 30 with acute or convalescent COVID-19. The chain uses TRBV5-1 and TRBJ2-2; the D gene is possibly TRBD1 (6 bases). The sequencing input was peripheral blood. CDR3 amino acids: CASSLGTPNTGELFF. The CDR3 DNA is TGCGCCAGCAGCTTAGGGACACCCAACACCGGGGAGCTGTTTTTT.